The subject of this entry is one T cell receptor beta chain. Its target is not known. The record originates from a study of monozygotic twins with inflammatory bowel disease. The CDR3 length is 14 residues. CDR1 and CDR2 (germline): DFQATT, SNEGSKA (reference sequence). General study findings and limits: Since immunosuppressive treatments differed, patient repertoires may have gained added variability.

With the 5' RACE reads reprocessed, TCRdb shows one record per CDR3 protein and no DNA. This sample contains about 300,000 distinct CDR3 sequences. Sample: blood. The genes are TRBV20-1 and TRBJ1-1; TCRdb calls TRBD1, which cannot be checked without DNA. The receptor was derived from a human donor with ulcerative colitis or Crohn's disease, or a healthy co-twin of an affected twin (not recorded which). The CDR3 protein is CSARTSGGGTEAFF.